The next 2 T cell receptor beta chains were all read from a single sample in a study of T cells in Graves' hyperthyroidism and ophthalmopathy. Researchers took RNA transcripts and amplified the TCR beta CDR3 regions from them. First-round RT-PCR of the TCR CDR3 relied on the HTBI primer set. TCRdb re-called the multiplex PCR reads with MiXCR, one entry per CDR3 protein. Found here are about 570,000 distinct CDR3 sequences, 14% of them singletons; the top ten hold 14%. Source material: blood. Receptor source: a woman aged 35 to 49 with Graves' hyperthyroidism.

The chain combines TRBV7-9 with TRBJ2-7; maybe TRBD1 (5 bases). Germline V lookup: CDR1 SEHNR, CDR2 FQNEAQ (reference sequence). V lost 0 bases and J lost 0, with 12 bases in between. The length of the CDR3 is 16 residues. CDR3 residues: CASSLASGLSSYEQYF. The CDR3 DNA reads TGTGCCAGCAGCTTAGCTTCAGGGCTGAGCTCCTACGAGCAGTACTTC.

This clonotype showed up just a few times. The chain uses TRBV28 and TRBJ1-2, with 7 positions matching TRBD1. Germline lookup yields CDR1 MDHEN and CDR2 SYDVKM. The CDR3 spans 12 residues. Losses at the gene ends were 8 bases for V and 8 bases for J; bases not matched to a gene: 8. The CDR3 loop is CASSPQGEGYTF. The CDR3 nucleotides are TGTGCCAGCTCCCCCCAGGGGGAGGGCTACACCTTC.